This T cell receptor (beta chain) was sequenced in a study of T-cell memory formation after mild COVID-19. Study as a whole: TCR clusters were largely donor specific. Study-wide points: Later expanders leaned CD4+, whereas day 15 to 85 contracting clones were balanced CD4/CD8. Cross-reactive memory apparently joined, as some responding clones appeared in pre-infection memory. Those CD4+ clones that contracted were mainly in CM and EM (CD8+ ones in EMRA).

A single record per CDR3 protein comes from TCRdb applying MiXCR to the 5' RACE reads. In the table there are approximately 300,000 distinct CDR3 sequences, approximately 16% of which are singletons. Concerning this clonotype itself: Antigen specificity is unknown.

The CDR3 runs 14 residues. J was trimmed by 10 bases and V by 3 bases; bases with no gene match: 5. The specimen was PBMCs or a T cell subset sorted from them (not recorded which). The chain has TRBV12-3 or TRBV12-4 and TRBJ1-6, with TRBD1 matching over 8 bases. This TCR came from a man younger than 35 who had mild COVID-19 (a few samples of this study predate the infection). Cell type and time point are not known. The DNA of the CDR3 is TGTGCCAGCAGTTTTTGGGACAGGTTATCACCCCTCCACTTT. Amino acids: CASSFWDRLSPLHF.